The 13 T cell receptor beta chains below were found in one sample sequenced in a study of control samples from healthy donors and cancer patients. The data were produced by immunoSEQ multiplex PCR, yet TCRdb's version contains in-frame clones alone and is incomplete. The repertoire consists of 130,000 or so clones, with 75% to 95% occurring once and the leading ten covering approximately 7.2%. Specimen: blood. Every receptor here comes from a man aged 18 to 29 in good health.

The rearrangement links TRBV6-6 to TRBJ1-5, with D perhaps TRBD1 (6 bases). The CDR3 spans 14 residues. The germline V gene has CDR1 MNHNY and CDR2 SVGAGI (reference sequence). Deletions cut 4 bases from V and 4 bases from J, with 11 bases between. The CDR3 region has the DNA TGTGCCAGCAGTTCAACAGGGAAGAATCAGCCCCAGCATTTT. Translating it yields CASSSTGKNQPQHF.

The chain couples TRBV6-6 to TRBJ2-3; D may be TRBD2 (6 bases). The germline gives CDR1 MNHNY, CDR2 SVGAGI (reference sequence). V lost 7 bases to trimming and J lost 0 bases, with 11 bases between them. The CDR3 runs 14 residues. CDR3 sequence (DNA): TGTGCCAGCAAAGATCGGGGGAGCACAGATACGCAGTATTTT. Encoded protein: CASKDRGSTDTQYF.

The chain employs TRBV6-2 or TRBV6-3 and TRBJ2-6, with TRBD1 matching 7 bases. Germline assignment: CDR1 MNHEY and CDR2 SVGEGT. V lost 5 bases, J lost 2 bases, and 3 bases stayed unmatched. The CDR3 contains 15 residues. The CDR3 here is CASSLQGTGANVLTF. CDR3 coding DNA: TGTGCCAGCAGTCTACAGGGGACTGGGGCCAACGTCCTGACTTTC.

The chain couples TRBV4-1 to TRBJ1-1; possible D gene TRBD1, 6 bases. Deletions cut 0 bases from V and 1 base from J, with 18 bases between. The CDR3 totals 18 residues. Germline values: CDR1 MGHRA, CDR2 YSYEKL. The CDR3 sequence: CASSQDRLRGGKNTEAFF. Written as DNA, the CDR3 is TGCGCCAGCAGCCAAGACCGCCTCCGAGGGGGGAAGAACACTGAAGCTTTCTTT.

The V gene is TRBV6-5, the J gene TRBJ1-5, with 8 bases that match TRBD1. Looked up from germline, CDR1 is MNHEY and CDR2 is SVGAGI. The CDR3 is 15 residues long. Trimming at V came to 6 bases and at J to 1 base, leaving 5 bases not matched to a gene. The CDR3 DNA reads TGTGCCAGCAGGTGGACAGGGAGCAGCAATCAGCCCCAGCATTTT. This translates into CASRWTGSSNQPQHF.

V gene TRBV5-4 combines with J gene TRBJ1-4; 8 nucleotides agree with TRBD1. V trimming: 3 bases; J trimming: 5 bases; junction bases outside the gene matches: 6. Per the germline V gene, CDR1 is SGHNT and CDR2 is YYREEE (reference sequence). The CDR3 runs 15 residues. The CDR3 sequence: CASSSGQGENEKLFF. For the CDR3, the DNA is TGTGCCAGCAGCTCCGGACAGGGCGAAAATGAAAAACTGTTTTTT.

The chain carries TRBV27 and TRBJ2-3, with TRBD1 as a possible D gene (6 bases). This CDR3 contains 15 residues. In germline, CDR1 is MNHEY, CDR2 SMNVEV (reference sequence). Trimming removed 5 bases from V and 3 bases from J, with 15 bases in between. In DNA, the CDR3 is TGTGCCAGCAGTCACCCCGCAGGGGCTACAGATACGCAGTATTTT. It encodes CASSHPAGATDTQYF.

The chain employs TRBV6-5 and TRBJ2-7, with D tentatively TRBD1 (5 bases). CDR1 and CDR2 (germline): MNHEY, SVGAGI. The CDR3 extends over 12 amino acids. V was pared by 2 bases and J by 8 bases, with 10 bases between. For the CDR3, the DNA is TGTGCCAGCAGTTACACCCAGGGCAAGCAGTACTTC. Translating it yields CASSYTQGKQYF.

The gene calls are TRBV7-9 and TRBJ1-2, with 8 bases matching TRBD1. Germline V CDR1 and CDR2: SEHNR, FQNEAQ (reference sequence). The trim removed 5 bases at V and 8 bases at J, leaving 4 bases unmatched. This CDR3 region has 12 residues. The CDR3 reads CASSPGQGGYTF. The CDR3, as DNA: TGTGCCAGCAGCCCTGGACAGGGCGGCTACACCTTC.

V and J are TRBV19 and TRBJ1-2; possibly TRBD1 for D (6 bases). The CDR3 runs 13 residues. The germline V gene has CDR1 LNHDA and CDR2 SQIVND (reference sequence). The V and J ends lost 4 bases and 2 bases respectively, with 8 bases between them. CDR3 DNA: TGTGCCAGTAGTACGGACAGAAACTATGGCTACACCTTC. It is translated as CASSTDRNYGYTF.

The chain is built from TRBV6-4 and TRBJ1-6, with a possible D match to TRBD1 (5 bases). The V gene's germline CDR1 is MRHNA and CDR2 SNTAGT. The CDR3 is 13 amino acids. The V and J ends lost 3 bases and 9 bases respectively, with 9 bases between them. The CDR3 DNA is TGTGCCAGCAGTGAAATCCAGGGTTCACCCCTCCACTTT. Translating it yields CASSEIQGSPLHF.

V is TRBV7-2 and J is TRBJ2-2, with D possibly being TRBD1 (6 bases). The CDR3 consists of 14 residues. V shed 4 bases and J shed 4 bases, with 10 bases lying between them. CDR1 is SGHTA, CDR2 FQGNSA, per germline. The CDR3 region is CASSYRASTGELFF. DNA for the CDR3: TGTGCCAGCAGCTACAGGGCGAGCACCGGGGAGCTGTTTTTT.

V is TRBV12-3 or TRBV12-4 and J is TRBJ1-1; D is perhaps TRBD1 (5 bases). The CDR3 runs 13 residues. The V gene lost 5 bases and the J gene lost 11 bases, with 18 bases spanning the gap. CDR3 nucleotide sequence: TGTGCCAGCAGTCCCCTTCCGGACACGGACGCTTTCTTT. Its protein product is CASSPLPDTDAFF.